This record covers a single TCR beta chain. No antigen is known for it. Base qualities are missing; no much larger clone stands one base away. The source of the sample is a study of radiotherapy plus CTLA-4 blockade in lung cancer (dated by TCRdb to the late 2010s). Describing the broader study: Among enrolled patients, 18% had an objective response and approximately 30% reached disease control.

Receptor libraries were prepared by the immunoSEQ multiplex PCR assay. TCRdb obtained this table from immuneACCESS and retained in-frame rearrangements with V and J assigned. These tables miss some clones; where compared with another copy, unresolved V genes account for less than half of the shortfall, and the remainder is unexplained. The sample profile shows over 60,000 clones; approximately 86% of them were found once. The ten largest clones represent over 0.85% of the sample. Focal radiation therapy combined with CTLA-4 blockade (ipilimumab) was tested in patients with chemo-refractory metastatic non-small-cell lung cancer. The paper as a whole reports these results and caveats: TCR clones derived from tumors expanded in peripheral blood after treatment with radiotherapy and ipilimumab. The strongest predictors of response were reported to be early dynamic shifts in blood T cell clones along with a rise in serum interferon-beta following radiation.

Sequences were derived from peripheral blood, sampled from a patient treated with radiotherapy plus ipilimumab. This receptor was taken from a human donor with non-small cell lung cancer who had stable disease on radiotherapy plus ipilimumab.

The encoded CDR3 is CASRLHSSYEQYF. Read as DNA, the sequence is TGTGCCAGCAGACTCCACAGCTCCTACGAGCAGTACTTC. The rearrangement joined TRBV6-1 to TRBJ2-7; the D gene cannot be named for sure. V lost 6 bases and J lost 0 bases; the stretch between them is 9 bases long. CDR1 and CDR2 were assigned from the germline V gene as MNHNS and SASEGT. The CDR3 covers 13 residues, taking in both the cysteine and the phenylalanine. The CDR3 DNA has 39 bases and is translated from base 1.